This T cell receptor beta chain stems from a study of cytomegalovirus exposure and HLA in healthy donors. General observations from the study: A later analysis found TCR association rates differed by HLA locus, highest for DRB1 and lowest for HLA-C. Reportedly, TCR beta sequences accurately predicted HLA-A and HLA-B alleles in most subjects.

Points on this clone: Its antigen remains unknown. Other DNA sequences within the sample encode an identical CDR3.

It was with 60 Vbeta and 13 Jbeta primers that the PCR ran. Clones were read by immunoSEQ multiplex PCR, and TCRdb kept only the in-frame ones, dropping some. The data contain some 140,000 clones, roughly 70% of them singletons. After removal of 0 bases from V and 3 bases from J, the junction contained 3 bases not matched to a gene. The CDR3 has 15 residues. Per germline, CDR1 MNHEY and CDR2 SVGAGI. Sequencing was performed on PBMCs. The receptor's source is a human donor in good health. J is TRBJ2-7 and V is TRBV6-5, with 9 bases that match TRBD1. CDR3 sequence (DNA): TGTGCCAGCAGTTACTCGGGGACAGGGAGCTACGAGCAGTACTTC. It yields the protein CASSYSGTGSYEQYF.